This T cell receptor beta chain was found in a study of cytomegalovirus exposure and HLA in healthy donors. Clones were sequenced by immunoSEQ multiplex PCR, and TCRdb holds only the in-frame ones, with some missing. The sample includes more than 90,000 clones, around 85% of them seen just once. The sequenced sample was PBMCs. The origin of this receptor is a young man in good health and CMV-seropositive.

CDR3 residues: CASSPEGLAGQPQHF. CDR3 in DNA: TGTGCCAGCAGCCCAGAGGGACTCGCAGGGCAGCCCCAGCATTTT. V is TRBV9 and J is TRBJ1-5; the D gene is possibly TRBD1 (5 bases). V lost 4 bases, J lost 7 bases, and 18 bases lay in between. Germline CDR1 reads SGDLS; CDR2 reads YYNGEE. This CDR3 has 15 amino acids.